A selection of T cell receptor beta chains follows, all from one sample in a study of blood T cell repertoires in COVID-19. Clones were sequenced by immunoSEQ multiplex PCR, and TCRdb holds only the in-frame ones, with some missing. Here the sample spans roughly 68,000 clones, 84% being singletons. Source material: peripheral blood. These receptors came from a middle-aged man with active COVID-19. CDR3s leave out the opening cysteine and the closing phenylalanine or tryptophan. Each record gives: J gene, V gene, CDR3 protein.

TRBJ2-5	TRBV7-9	ASSLFLLAGGPTETQY
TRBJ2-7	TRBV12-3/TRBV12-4	ASSPGGYYEQY
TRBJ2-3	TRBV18	ASSLAESTDTQY
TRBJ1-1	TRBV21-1	ASSKHIRRGRNTEAF
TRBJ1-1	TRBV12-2	ASRLKFGEGGSNTEAF
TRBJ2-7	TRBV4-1	ASSQDRQGGRNEQY
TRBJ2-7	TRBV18	ASSPGTGTYEQY
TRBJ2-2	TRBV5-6	ASSSEGAKGELF
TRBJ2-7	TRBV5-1	ASSLGAGGYEQY
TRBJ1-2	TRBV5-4	ASSRVLDPNRRGYT
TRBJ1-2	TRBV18	ASSPPPTLYGYT
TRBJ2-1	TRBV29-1	SVASGLAYSEQF
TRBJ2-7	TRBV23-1	ASSQLDTATDFTYEQY
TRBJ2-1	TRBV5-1	ASSLARAGVGNEQF
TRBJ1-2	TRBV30	AWTVNYGYT
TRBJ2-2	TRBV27	ASGQGAVGELF
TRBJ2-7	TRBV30	ACIGGYYEQY
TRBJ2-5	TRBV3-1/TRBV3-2	ASSPEEGGFQETQY
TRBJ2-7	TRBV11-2	ASSSLLFEQY
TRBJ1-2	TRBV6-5	ASMRRSYGYT
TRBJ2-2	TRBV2	ANPASGTSDTGELF
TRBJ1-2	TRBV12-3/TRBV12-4	ASSRDSLDT
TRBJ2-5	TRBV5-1	ASSLVYSGEYQY
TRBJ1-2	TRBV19	ASSPEQGAVAYGYT
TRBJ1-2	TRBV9	ASNRDRNYGYT
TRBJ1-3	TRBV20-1	SAVDRHTIY
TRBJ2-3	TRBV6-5	ASRHRGAAPDTQY
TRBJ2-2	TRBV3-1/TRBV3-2	ASSQLFTGELF
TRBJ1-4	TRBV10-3	AIRGQPNEKLF
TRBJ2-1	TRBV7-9	ASSLVSNEQF
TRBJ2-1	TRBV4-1	ASSPGLAGLNEQF
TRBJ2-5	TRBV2	ASSEAGGWGETQY
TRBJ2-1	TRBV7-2	ASSLAGRYNEQF
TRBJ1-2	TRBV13	ASSLIDQRNYGYT
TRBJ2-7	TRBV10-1	ASSPRDQDYEQY
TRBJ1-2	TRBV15	ATSPISAGSNYGYT
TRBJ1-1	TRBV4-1	ASSHHFGENTEAF
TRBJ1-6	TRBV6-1	ASSDWTGRNSPLH
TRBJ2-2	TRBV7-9	ASSPRFALAGVTAGELF
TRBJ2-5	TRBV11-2	ASSYAHTQETQY
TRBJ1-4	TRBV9	ASSANNEKLF
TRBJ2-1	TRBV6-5	ASSLLGLAGAEQF
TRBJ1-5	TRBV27	ASRTGFNQPQH
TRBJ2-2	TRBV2	ASSELAGGPGELF
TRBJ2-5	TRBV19	ASRPRGGETQY
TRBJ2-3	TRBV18	ASSPVASGIDTQY
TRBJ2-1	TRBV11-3	ASSPRASSERVSGNEQF
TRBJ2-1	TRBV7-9	ASSPPPKGQGYNEQF
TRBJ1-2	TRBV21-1	ASSKGGPDYGYT
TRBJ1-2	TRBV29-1	SVEGGQGKGYT
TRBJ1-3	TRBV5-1	ASSLAGQGNTIY